The TCR beta chain under discussion was sequenced for a study of technical replicates of blood from a handful of donors. Data came from immunoSEQ multiplex PCR; TCRdb stores just in-frame clones and leaves some out. This sample has 79,000 or so clones, with about 91% found just once. This clone was recorded once. V shed 3 bases and J shed 3 bases, with 10 bases lying between them. The V gene's germline CDR1 is SGHKS and CDR2 YYEKEE (reference sequence). The CDR3 has 13 amino acids. This chain connects TRBV5-5 to TRBJ2-7; no definite D call. Sequences were obtained from T cells isolated from PBMCs. The TCR was taken from a human donor in good health. CDR3 DNA sequence: TGTGCCAGCAGCTCGACTGGATTCTACGAGCAGTACTTC. Protein product: CASSSTGFYEQYF.